This note documents a single T cell receptor (beta chain) sequence. The target antigen is unknown. TCRdb reprocessed the RACE reads with MiXCR, giving one entry per CDR3 protein. Seen here are 180,000 or so distinct CDR3 sequences, under 35% observed once, and the top ten hold about 2.8%. The sample belongs to a study of human T cells and chemical hapten exposure. About the research overall: Slight differences in pooled library volume were the main source of varying TCR yields across samples. Study outcomes and limitations: TCRs exceeding a frequency of 1 in 1000 stayed unchanged under DPC sensitization.

Time point specified: pre-sensitization, week 0. Treatment: therapeutic diphenylcyclopropenone sensitization with weekly scalp DPC. Unfractionated whole blood was the source from which total RNA was extracted. The V and J ends lost 5 bases and 0 bases, in that order; junction bases with no gene match: 7. This CDR3 contains 16 residues. The TCR comes from a woman aged 25 to 39 with alopecia areata. Some clones in this sample may be carry-over from other donors' samples. The material was whole blood, obtained in connection with sensitization to the hapten diphenylcyclopropenone (DPC). This rearrangement joins TRBV12-3 or TRBV12-4 to TRBJ2-3; the match to TRBD2 covers 8 bases. The CDR3 region has the DNA TGTGCCAGCAGTCCAAGTAGCGGGACTAGCACAGATACGCAGTATTTT. Amino acids: CASSPSSGTSTDTQYF.